These 19 T cell receptor beta chains share one sample of origin, sequenced in a study of shared clonotypes between healthy human individuals. Libraries were prepared by immunoSEQ multiplex PCR; TCRdb keeps only in-frame clonotypes and omits some of them. The table has over a million clones, around four fifths seen once. Sample: memory CD4+ T cells sorted from blood. Specified subset: CD45RA-negative fraction. The receptors were gathered from a young man in good health.

Concerning this clone itself: A read error may produce the germline difference seen at one junction end. The chain couples TRBV7-7 to TRBJ2-2; 9 bases are shared with TRBD2. The CDR3 spans 15 residues. Per the germline V gene, CDR1 is SSHAT and CDR2 is FNYEAQ (reference sequence). CDR3 in DNA: TGTGCTAGCAGCCCGGGACTAGCCACCACCGGGGAGCTGTTTTTT. Translation gives CASSPGLATTGELFF.

The rearrangement links TRBV4-3 to TRBJ2-7; D is ambiguous. Germline CDR1 is LGHNA and CDR2 is YSLEER. There are 13 residues in the CDR3. V lost 6 bases and J 3 bases, leaving 12 bases between the germline ends. CDR3 sequence (DNA): TGCGCCAGCAGTCGCGGAAGAAGCTACGAGCAGTACTTC. It translates to CASSRGRSYEQYF.

The CDR3 protein is CASSLIGGETQYF. The CDR3 DNA reads TGTGCCAGCAGCTTAATAGGGGGGGAGACCCAGTACTTC. The rearrangement links TRBV13 to TRBJ2-5; D might be TRBD1 or TRBD2, each matching 6 bases. The germline CDR1 and CDR2 sequences are PRHDT and FYEKMQ (reference sequence). This CDR3 spans 13 amino acids. V dropped 2 bases and J dropped 5 bases, with 9 bases sitting between them. Together with reference TRBV13 and TRBJ2-5, the CDR3 gives the full variable domain: AAGVIQSPRHLIKEKRETATLKCYPIPRHDTVYWYQQGPGQDPQFLISFYEKMQSDKGSIPDRFSAQQFSDYHSELNMSSLELGDSALYFCASSLIGGETQYFGPGTRLLVL.

V is TRBV6-1 and J is TRBJ2-7; the D gene could be TRBD1 or TRBD2 (5 bases each). The germline V gene has CDR1 MNHNS and CDR2 SASEGT. Trimming removed 8 bases from V and 9 bases from J, with 17 bases in between. The CDR3 extends over 12 amino acids. CDR3 coding DNA: TGTGCCAGCGAGTGGGACGCCTTGGGGCAGTACTTC. Translated, it gives CASEWDALGQYF.

The chain links TRBV7-2 to TRBJ1-5; D is uncertain. Germline V gene lookup returns CDR1 SGHTA and CDR2 FQGNSA. This CDR3 has 15 residues. Trimming cost V 6 bases and J 0 bases, with 12 bases left between them. As DNA, the CDR3 is TGTGCCAGCAGTCCAGAAACTTATAGCAATCAGCCCCAGCATTTT. It yields the protein CASSPETYSNQPQHF.

V gene TRBV19 combines with J gene TRBJ2-7; 8 bases align to TRBD1. The CDR3 extends over 15 amino acids. Germline V gives CDR1 LNHDA, CDR2 SQIVND (reference sequence). Trimming took 4 bases from V and 3 from J; bases not matched to a gene: 8. The CDR3 region is CASSTVGQGGYEQYF. CDR3 DNA: TGTGCCAGTAGTACCGTCGGACAGGGAGGCTACGAGCAGTACTTC.

V usage is TRBV2 and J usage is TRBJ2-5; D is perhaps TRBD1 or TRBD2 (5 bases each). The CDR3 runs 13 residues. V lost 7 bases and J 3 bases, leaving 12 bases between the germline ends. CDR1 SNHLY and CDR2 FYNNEI come from the germline V gene. This CDR3 reads CASNRDGKETQYF. CDR3 nucleotides: TGTGCCAGCAACCGGGACGGTAAAGAGACCCAGTACTTC.

This sequence joins TRBV7-9 and TRBJ2-5; 7 bases are a match to TRBD1. V shed 5 bases and J 5 bases; nucleotides not matched to a gene: 14. Per the germline V gene, CDR1 is SEHNR and CDR2 is FQNEAQ (reference sequence). There are 16 residues in the CDR3. The DNA for the CDR3 is TGTGCCAGCAGCAAACGGGACAGACTCACGGGCGAGACCCAGTACTTC. Translated, it gives CASSKRDRLTGETQYF. Combining the CDR3 with reference TRBV7-9 and TRBJ2-5 gives the whole variable domain DTGVSQNPRHKITKRGQNVTFRCDPISEHNRLYWYRQTLGQGPEFLTYFQNEAQLEKSRLLSDRFSAERPKGSFSTLEIQRTEQGDSAMYLCASSKRDRLTGETQYFGPGTRLLVL.

The chain uses TRBV4-1 and TRBJ1-6; tentative D call: TRBD1 (6 bases). Trimming left V 0 bases short and J 4 bases short, with 10 bases between. This CDR3 has 16 residues. Germline V gives CDR1 MGHRA, CDR2 YSYEKL. The CDR3 DNA reads as TGCGCCAGCAGCCAAGAAAAGGGGGGATATAATTCACCCCTCCACTTT. Protein: CASSQEKGGYNSPLHF.

The V and J genes are TRBV4-1 and TRBJ1-1, with 9 bases that match TRBD1. V lost 5 bases and J lost 2; bases outside the gene matches: 3. The germline V gene has CDR1 MGHRA and CDR2 YSYEKL. CDR3 length equals 14 residues. This CDR3 reads CASSGDRVNTEAFF. The CDR3 coding sequence is TGCGCCAGCAGCGGGGACAGGGTTAACACTGAAGCTTTCTTT.

The chain is built from TRBV11-2 and TRBJ1-1; D is ambiguous. In germline, CDR1 is SGHAT, CDR2 FQNNGV. There are 15 residues in the CDR3. Trimming took 6 bases from V and 0 from J, leaving 14 bases between them. CDR3 residues: CASSPGWVLNTEAFF. The DNA of the CDR3 is TGTGCCAGCAGTCCAGGTTGGGTATTGAACACTGAAGCTTTCTTT. The full variable domain, rest sourced from reference TRBV11-2 and TRBJ1-1, is EAGVAQSPRYKIIEKRQSVAFWCNPISGHATLYWYQQILGQGPKLLIQFQNNGVVDDSQLPKDRFSAERLKGVDSTLKIQPAKLEDSAVYLCASSPGWVLNTEAFFGQGTRLTVV.

Details on this clone: This specimen includes other DNA sequences encoding the same CDR3. The rearrangement joins TRBV19 to TRBJ1-1; tentative D call: TRBD1 (5 bases). V dropped 1 base and J dropped 0 bases, with 9 bases sitting between them. This CDR3 is 15 amino acids long. CDR1 and CDR2 from the germline V gene are LNHDA and SQIVND (reference sequence). Here the CDR3 reads CASSIGGTLNTEAFF. CDR3 coding DNA: TGTGCCAGTAGTATAGGGGGCACCCTGAACACTGAAGCTTTCTTT.

This clone was observed once. The V call is TRBV4-3, the J call TRBJ2-2; the D gene is possibly TRBD1 (6 bases). This CDR3 has 14 residues. V lost 0 bases and J 4 bases, leaving 6 bases between the germline ends. CDR1 LGHNA and CDR2 YSLEER come from the germline V gene. Written as DNA, the CDR3 is TGCGCCAGCAGCCAAGAAGGGGGCACCGGGGAGCTGTTTTTT. It yields the protein CASSQEGGTGELFF.

This clone was found a few times. The J gene is TRBJ2-2, the V gene TRBV14; no clear D gene. The CDR3 sequence is 13 residues long. The V and J ends lost 4 bases and 3 bases respectively, with 6 bases between them. The germline CDR1 and CDR2 sequences are SGHDN and FVKESK. The CDR3 is CASSLMDTGELFF. The CDR3 nucleotides are TGTGCCAGCAGCCTTATGGACACCGGGGAGCTGTTTTTT.

The table lists this clone with a few counts. Other DNA sequences of this sample code for an identical CDR3. The chain uses TRBV19 and TRBJ1-6, with 7 nucleotides matching TRBD1. Germline loops: CDR1 LNHDA, CDR2 SQIVND (reference sequence). The V segment lost 4 bases and the J segment 8 bases; nucleotides outside the gene matches: 2. The CDR3 sequence is 13 residues long. The DNA for the CDR3 is TGTGCCAGTAGTACAACAGGGGATTCACCCCTCCACTTT. Its translation is CASSTTGDSPLHF.

This clone was detected only once. The V call is TRBV6-1, the J call TRBJ2-7; D gene unclear. The CDR3 runs to 15 residues. The germline V and J ends were trimmed by 7 bases and 2 bases, with 18 bases remaining between them. Germline V gene lookup returns CDR1 MNHNS and CDR2 SASEGT. The chain's CDR3 is CASTLLVGTTYEQYF. The CDR3 nucleotides read TGTGCCAGCACCCTCCTAGTTGGCACGACCTACGAGCAGTACTTC.

J is TRBJ2-1 and V is TRBV6-5, with TRBD1 identical over 9 bases. CDR1 and CDR2 from the germline V gene are MNHEY and SVGAGI. The V and J ends lost 5 bases and 7 bases, in that order; junction bases with no gene match: 6. This CDR3 contains 14 residues. Here the CDR3 reads CASSIQGALNEQFF. The CDR3 nucleotides read TGTGCCAGCAGTATACAGGGGGCCCTTAATGAGCAGTTCTTC.

The chain combines TRBV30 with TRBJ2-7; D not resolved. With 2 bases removed from V and 2 bases from J, the gap between germline ends came to 4 bases. The CDR3 has 11 amino acids. Germline CDR1 reads GTSNPN; CDR2 reads SVGIG (reference sequence). CDR3 bases: TGTGCCTGGAGTAAAACCTACGAGCAGTACTTC. As protein: CAWSKTYEQYF.

This chain connects TRBV18 to TRBJ2-7; D unclear. The germline V and J ends were trimmed by 2 bases and 0 bases, with 20 bases remaining between them. The CDR3 covers 18 residues. Germline-derived CDR1 and CDR2 are KGHSH and LQKENI. CDR3 in DNA: TGTGCCAGCTCACCAGGGCTCTACTGGGCAAGGCGCTCCTACGAGCAGTACTTC. This encodes CASSPGLYWARRSYEQYF.